This T cell receptor beta chain was captured by sequencing in a study of T cells in Graves' hyperthyroidism and ophthalmopathy. TCR beta CDR3 sequences were amplified from RNA transcripts. HTBI primers drove first-round RT-PCR of the TCR CDR3. TCRdb ran MiXCR on the multiplex PCR reads and lists one entry per CDR3 protein. The sample lists fewer than 800,000 distinct CDR3 sequences; roughly 15% were seen once. In germline, CDR1 is PRHDT, CDR2 FYEKMQ (reference sequence). Trimming took 5 bases from V and 4 from J, leaving 15 bases between them. The CDR3 length is 14 residues. In its sample, this clonotype was seen a few times.

Sequences were obtained from blood. The rearrangement uses TRBV13 and TRBJ2-7, with a weak D call TRBD1 (6 bases). This sequence originates from a man younger than 35 with Graves' hyperthyroidism. The CDR3 DNA reads as TGTGCCAGCAGCACCCGGGACACCGATTACGAGCAGTACTTC. Amino acid sequence: CASSTRDTDYEQYF.